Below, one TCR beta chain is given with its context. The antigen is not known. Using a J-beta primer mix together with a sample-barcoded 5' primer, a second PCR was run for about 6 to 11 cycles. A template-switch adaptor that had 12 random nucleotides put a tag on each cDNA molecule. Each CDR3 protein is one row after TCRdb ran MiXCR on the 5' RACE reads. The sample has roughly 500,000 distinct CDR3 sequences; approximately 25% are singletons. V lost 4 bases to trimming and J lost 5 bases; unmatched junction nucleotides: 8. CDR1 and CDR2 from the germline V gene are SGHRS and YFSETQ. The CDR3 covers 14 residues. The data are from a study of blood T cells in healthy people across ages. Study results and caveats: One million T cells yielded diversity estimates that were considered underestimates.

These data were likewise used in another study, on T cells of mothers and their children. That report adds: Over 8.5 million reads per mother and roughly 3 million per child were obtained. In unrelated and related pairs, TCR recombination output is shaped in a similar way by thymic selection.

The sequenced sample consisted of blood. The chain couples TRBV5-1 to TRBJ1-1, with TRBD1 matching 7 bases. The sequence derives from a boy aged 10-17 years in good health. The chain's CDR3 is CASSPGGLMTEAFF. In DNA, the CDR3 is TGCGCCAGCAGCCCAGGGGGTTTAATGACTGAAGCTTTCTTT.